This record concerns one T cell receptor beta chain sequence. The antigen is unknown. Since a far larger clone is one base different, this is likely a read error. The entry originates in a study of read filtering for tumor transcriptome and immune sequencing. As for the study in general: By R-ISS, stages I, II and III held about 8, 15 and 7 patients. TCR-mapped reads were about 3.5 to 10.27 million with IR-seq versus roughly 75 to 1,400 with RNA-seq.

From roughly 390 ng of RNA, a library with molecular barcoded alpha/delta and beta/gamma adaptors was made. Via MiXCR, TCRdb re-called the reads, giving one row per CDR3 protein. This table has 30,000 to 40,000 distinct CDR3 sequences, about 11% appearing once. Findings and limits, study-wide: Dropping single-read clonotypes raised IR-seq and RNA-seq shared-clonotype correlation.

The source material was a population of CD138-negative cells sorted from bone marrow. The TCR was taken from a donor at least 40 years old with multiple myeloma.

CDR3 DNA sequence: TGTGCCGGCAGCTTAGAGAGGTCGGACGAGCAGTACTTC. Translation: CAGSLERSDEQYF. The chain employs TRBV11-2 and TRBJ2-7, with D hard to call. Germline loops: CDR1 SGHAT, CDR2 FQNNGV. This CDR3 contains 13 residues. The full variable domain, with the rest looked up from reference TRBV11-2 and TRBJ2-7, is EAGVAQSPRYKIIEKRQSVAFWCNPISGHATLYWYQQILGQGPKLLIQFQNNGVVDDSQLPKDRFSAERLKGVDSTLKIQPAKLEDSAVYLCAGSLERSDEQYFGPGTRLTVT.